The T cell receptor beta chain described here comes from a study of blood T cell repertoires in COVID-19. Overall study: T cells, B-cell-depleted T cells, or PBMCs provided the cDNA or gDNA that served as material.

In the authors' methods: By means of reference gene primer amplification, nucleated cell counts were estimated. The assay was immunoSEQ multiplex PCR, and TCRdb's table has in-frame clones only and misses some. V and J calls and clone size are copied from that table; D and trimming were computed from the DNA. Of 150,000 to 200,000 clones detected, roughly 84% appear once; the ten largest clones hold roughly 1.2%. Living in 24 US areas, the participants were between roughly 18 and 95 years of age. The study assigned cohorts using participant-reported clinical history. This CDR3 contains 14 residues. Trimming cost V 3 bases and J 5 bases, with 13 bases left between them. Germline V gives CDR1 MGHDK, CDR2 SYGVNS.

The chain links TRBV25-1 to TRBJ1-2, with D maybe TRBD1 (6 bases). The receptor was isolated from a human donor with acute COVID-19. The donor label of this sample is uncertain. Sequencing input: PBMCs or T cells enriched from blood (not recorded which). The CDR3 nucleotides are TGTGCCAGCAGTGAGCCAGGGGTTGAGTATGGCTACACCTTC. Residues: CASSEPGVEYGYTF.